Following are 2 T cell receptor beta chains from one sample sequenced in a study of T cell changes during pregnancy in multiple sclerosis (dated 2019 in TCRdb). Receptors were amplified or captured by the immunoSEQ multiplex PCR assay. TCRdb holds this immuneACCESS table with in-frame rearrangements only. Some clones are missing; in checked studies, unresolved V genes explain under half, and the rest has no known cause. For this sample the table gives over 55,000 clones, of which around 93% were detected only once. Roughly 1.8% of the sample is held by the ten biggest clonotypes. The sequencing used peripheral blood, collected after pregnancy. These receptors were collected from a female donor with multiple sclerosis, enrolled in a pregnancy study.

In DNA form, the CDR3 reads TGCGCCAGCAGCTTGGACTGGGGACAGGGGTATAAAGAGACCCAGTACTTC. Protein: CASSLDWGQGYKETQYF. The chain employs TRBV5-1 and TRBJ2-5, with 10 bases matching TRBD1. Unmatched junction bases numbered 8, after V lost 0 bases and J lost 3 bases. Germline-derived CDR1 and CDR2 are SGHRS and YFSETQ. This CDR3 has 17 residues. The full variable domain, completed using reference TRBV5-1 and TRBJ2-5, is KAGVTQTPRYLIKTRGQQVTLSCSPISGHRSVSWYQQTPGQGLQFLFEYFSETQRNKGNFPGRFSGRQFSNSRSEMNVSTLELGDSALYLCASSLDWGQGYKETQYFGPGTRLLVL.

J is TRBJ2-3 and V is TRBV18, with 8 bases aligning to TRBD1. The CDR3 spans 15 residues. Germline CDR1 KGHSH, CDR2 LQKENI. Germline trimming cut 3 bases from V and 2 bases from J; bases unmatched to any gene: 4. This chain's CDR3 is CASSPRQGYTDTQYF. As DNA, the CDR3 is TGTGCCAGCTCACCCCGACAGGGGTACACAGATACGCAGTATTTT.